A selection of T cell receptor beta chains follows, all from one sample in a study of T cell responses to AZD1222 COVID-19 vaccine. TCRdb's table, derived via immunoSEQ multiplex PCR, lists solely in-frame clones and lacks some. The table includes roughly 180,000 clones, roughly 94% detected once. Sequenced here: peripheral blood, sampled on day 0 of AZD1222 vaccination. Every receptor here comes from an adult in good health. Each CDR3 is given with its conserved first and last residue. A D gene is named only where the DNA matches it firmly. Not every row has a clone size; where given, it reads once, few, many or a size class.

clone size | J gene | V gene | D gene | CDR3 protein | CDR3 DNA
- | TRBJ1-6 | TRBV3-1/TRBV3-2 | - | CASCKGGDNSPLHF | TGTGCCAGCTGTAAAGGGGGAGACAATTCACCCCTCCACTTT
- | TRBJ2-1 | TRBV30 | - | CAWNLAGRHNEQFF | TGTGCCTGGAACCTCGCCGGGCGTCACAATGAGCAGTTCTTC
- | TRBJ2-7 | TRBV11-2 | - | CASSLGYPEQYF | TGTGCCAGCAGCCTAGGGTATCCCGAGCAGTACTTC
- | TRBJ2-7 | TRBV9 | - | CASSPYLAGGTYEQYF | TGTGCCAGCAGCCCGTACCTAGCAGGCGGAACCTACGAGCAGTACTTC
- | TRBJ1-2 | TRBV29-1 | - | CSVVVLNSGYTF | TGCAGCGTTGTAGTTTTGAACTCTGGCTACACCTTC
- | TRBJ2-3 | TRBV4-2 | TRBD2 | CASSQGSGSGADTQYF | TGTGCCAGCAGCCAAGGAAGCGGGAGTGGGGCAGATACGCAGTATTTT
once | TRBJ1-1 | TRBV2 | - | CASRAESGNTEAFF | TGTGCCAGCAGGGCCGAATCGGGCAACACTGAAGCTTTCTTT
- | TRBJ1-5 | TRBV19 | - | CASRGGVAVNQPQHF | TGTGCCAGTAGAGGGGGGGTGGCAGTTAATCAGCCCCAGCATTTT
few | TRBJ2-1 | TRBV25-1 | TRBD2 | CASSASTGTSFYNEQFF | TGTGCCAGCAGTGCCTCGACCGGGACTAGCTTCTACAATGAGCAGTTCTTC
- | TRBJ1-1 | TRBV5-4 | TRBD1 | CASSSTGGADTEAFF | TGTGCCAGCAGCTCTACAGGGGGCGCGGACACTGAAGCTTTCTTT
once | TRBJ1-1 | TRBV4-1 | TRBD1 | CASSQDRGTAPEAFF | TGCGCCAGCAGCCAAGATCGCGGGACAGCGCCTGAAGCTTTCTTT
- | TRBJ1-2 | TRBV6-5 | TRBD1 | CASSYQGQGRGYGYTF | TGTGCCAGCAGTTACCAGGGACAGGGTCGCGGCTATGGCTACACCTTC
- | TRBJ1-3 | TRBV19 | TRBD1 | CASKPPGQGRYSTIYF | TGTGCCAGCAAGCCCCCGGGACAGGGAAGGTACAGCACCATATATTTT
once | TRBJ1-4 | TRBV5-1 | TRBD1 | CASSLGSGGNEKLFF | TGCGCCAGCAGCTTGGGGTCAGGGGGTAATGAAAAACTGTTTTTT
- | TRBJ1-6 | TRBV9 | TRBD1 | CASSAWDRLNSPLHF | TGTGCCAGCAGCGCCTGGGACAGACTTAATTCACCCCTCCACTTT
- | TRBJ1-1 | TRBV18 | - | CASSPVWDGEAFF | TGTGCCAGCTCACCAGTTTGGGACGGAGAAGCTTTCTTT
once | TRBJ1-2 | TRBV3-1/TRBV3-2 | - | CASSQAAGNQDGYTF | TGTGCCAGCAGCCAAGCCGCAGGGAATCAGGATGGCTACACCTTC
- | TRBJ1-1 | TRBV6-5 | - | CASSYSSIQNTEAFF | TGTGCCAGCAGTTACTCATCGATACAGAACACTGAAGCTTTCTTT
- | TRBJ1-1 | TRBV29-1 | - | CSVEIYTEAFF | TGCAGCGTTGAGATTTACACTGAAGCTTTCTTT
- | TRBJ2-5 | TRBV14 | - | CASSKQETQYF | TGTGCCAGCAGCAAACAAGAGACCCAGTACTTC
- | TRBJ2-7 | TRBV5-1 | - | CASSLEAGTPGEQYF | TGCGCCAGCAGCTTGGAAGCAGGGACCCCCGGCGAGCAGTACTTC
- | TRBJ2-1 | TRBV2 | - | CASTRYNEQFF | TGTGCCAGCACCCGATACAATGAGCAGTTCTTC
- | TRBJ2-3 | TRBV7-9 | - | CASSLGLGGFRTDTQYF | TGTGCCAGCAGCTTAGGGTTAGGGGGGTTTCGGACAGATACGCAGTATTTT
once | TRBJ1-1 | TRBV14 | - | CASSRRSRDTEAFF | TGTGCCAGCAGCCGACGATCGAGGGACACTGAAGCTTTCTTT
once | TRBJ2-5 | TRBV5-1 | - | CASSGGETQYF | TGCGCCAGCAGCGGCGGTGAGACCCAGTACTTC
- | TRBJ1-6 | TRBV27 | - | CASSLGGGGSPLHF | TGTGCCAGCAGTTTAGGAGGGGGGGGGTCACCCCTCCACTTT
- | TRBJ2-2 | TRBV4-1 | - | CASSAQTGSTGELFF | TGCGCCAGCAGCGCCCAAACAGGGTCCACCGGGGAGCTGTTTTTT
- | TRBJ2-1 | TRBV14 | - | CASSHLPHEQFF | TGTGCCAGCAGCCACTTACCCCATGAGCAGTTCTTC